Given below is one T cell receptor (beta chain) in context. Antigen unknown. These data come from a study of cytomegalovirus exposure and HLA in healthy donors. Trimming shortened V by 2 bases and J by 0 bases, and 8 bases separated the two germline ends. CDR1 is LNHDA and CDR2 is SQIVND in the germline V gene (reference sequence). The CDR3 has 15 residues. Study findings and constraints: HLA-A and HLA-B allele assignments for most subjects were reportedly predicted accurately using TCR beta sequences.

The PCR used 60 Vbeta and 13 Jbeta primers. This table comes from immunoSEQ multiplex PCR, and its TCRdb copy is limited to in-frame clones, with some not included. The repertoire holds 160,000 or so clones, with 81% as singletons. This TCR derives from a man aged 50 to 60 in good health and CMV-seropositive. What was sequenced was PBMCs. This chain uses TRBV19 with TRBJ1-5, with D hard to call. In DNA form, the CDR3 reads TGTGCCAGTAGTATAAGTACTCTTAGCAATCAGCCCCAGCATTTT. Its protein is CASSISTLSNQPQHF. The entire variable domain, with the rest obtained from reference TRBV19 and TRBJ1-5, is as follows: DGGITQSPKYLFRKEGQNVTLSCEQNLNHDAMYWYRQDPGQGLRLIYYSQIVNDFQKGDIAEGYSVSREKKESFPLTVTSAQKNPTAFYLCASSISTLSNQPQHFGDGTRLSIL.